This is a list of T cell receptor beta chains from one sample in a study of vaccination and CD4 T cells after COVID-19. TCRdb reprocessed the PCR reads with MiXCR, giving one entry per CDR3 protein. The sample holds some 25,000 distinct CDR3 sequences, under 55% seen once. These receptors' targets are unknown. The specimen sequenced was CD4+ T cells from blood, cultured in vitro. The receptors derive from a human donor who had recovered from COVID-19. Each CDR3 is given with its conserved first and last residue. A D gene is named only where the DNA matches it firmly. Clone sizes are given selectively: once, few, many, or a class where the clone is expanded.

d_call: .; j_call: TRBJ1-1; clone_size: .; cdr3_length: 15; v_call: TRBV5-1; cdr3_nt: TGCGCCAGCAGCTCTGGTGTAGGTTTAGACACTGAAGCTTTCTTT; cdr3_aa: CASSSGVGLDTEAFF
d_call: .; j_call: TRBJ2-5; clone_size: .; cdr3_length: 16; v_call: TRBV9; cdr3_nt: TGTGCCAGCAGCTTTGGGGGCGGGGGAGGTGGAGAGACCCAGTACTTC; cdr3_aa: CASSFGGGGGGETQYF
d_call: TRBD1; j_call: TRBJ1-5; clone_size: .; cdr3_length: 15; v_call: TRBV20-1; cdr3_nt: TGCAGTGCTAGCTCCTCACAGGGGGTGGATCAGCCCCAGCATTTT; cdr3_aa: CSASSSQGVDQPQHF
d_call: .; j_call: TRBJ1-2; clone_size: few; cdr3_length: 14; v_call: TRBV6-5; cdr3_nt: TGTGCCAGCAGTTACTCGGGCAGCAACTATGGCTACACCTTC; cdr3_aa: CASSYSGSNYGYTF
d_call: TRBD1; j_call: TRBJ1-2; clone_size: .; cdr3_length: 14; v_call: TRBV6-2/TRBV6-3; cdr3_nt: TGTGCCAGCACGGCGAACAGGGGTATCGATGGCTACACCTTC; cdr3_aa: CASTANRGIDGYTF
d_call: .; j_call: TRBJ1-2; clone_size: few; cdr3_length: 13; v_call: TRBV2; cdr3_nt: TGTGCCAGCAGGGGGGACATCTACCATGGCTACACCTTC; cdr3_aa: CASRGDIYHGYTF
d_call: .; j_call: TRBJ2-7; clone_size: .; cdr3_length: 13; v_call: TRBV4-1; cdr3_nt: TGCGCCAACAGCCTCCTGACTGGCTACGAGCAGTACTTC; cdr3_aa: CANSLLTGYEQYF
d_call: .; j_call: TRBJ2-7; clone_size: .; cdr3_length: 15; v_call: TRBV4-2; cdr3_nt: TGTGCCAGCAGCCGAGAGACAGCCCAATCTTACGAGCAGTACTTC; cdr3_aa: CASSRETAQSYEQYF
d_call: .; j_call: TRBJ1-5; clone_size: few; cdr3_length: 13; v_call: TRBV7-9; cdr3_nt: TGTGCCAGCAGCTCCAGTTGGAATCAGCCCCAGCATTTT; cdr3_aa: CASSSSWNQPQHF
d_call: .; j_call: TRBJ2-1; clone_size: .; cdr3_length: 14; v_call: TRBV11-3; cdr3_nt: TGTGCCAGCAGCTTGCCCCGAGGACGCCGTGAGCAGTTCTTC; cdr3_aa: CASSLPRGRREQFF
d_call: .; j_call: TRBJ1-2; clone_size: .; cdr3_length: 14; v_call: TRBV19; cdr3_nt: TGTGCCAGTACCCCCGGGACTAAGAACTATGGCTACACCTTC; cdr3_aa: CASTPGTKNYGYTF
d_call: TRBD2; j_call: TRBJ2-7; clone_size: .; cdr3_length: 15; v_call: TRBV6-2/TRBV6-3; cdr3_nt: TGTGCCAGCAGCGGGACTAGCGGGTGGAGTCGGGAGCAGTACTTC; cdr3_aa: CASSGTSGWSREQYF
d_call: TRBD1; j_call: TRBJ1-1; clone_size: .; cdr3_length: 15; v_call: TRBV6-1; cdr3_nt: TGTGCCAGCAGTGACGGCTTGTCAACAGGGGCGGAAGCTTTCTTT; cdr3_aa: CASSDGLSTGAEAFF
d_call: TRBD2; j_call: TRBJ2-3; clone_size: .; cdr3_length: 14; v_call: TRBV20-1; cdr3_nt: TGCAGTGCCAGAAGCGGGACGGGCACAGATACGCAGTATTTT; cdr3_aa: CSARSGTGTDTQYF
d_call: .; j_call: TRBJ2-1; clone_size: few; cdr3_length: 15; v_call: TRBV6-5; cdr3_nt: TGTGCCAGCAGTTACTCACACAGGGGAGGGGGTGAGCAGTTCTTC; cdr3_aa: CASSYSHRGGGEQFF
d_call: .; j_call: TRBJ2-7; clone_size: few; cdr3_length: 14; v_call: TRBV10-3; cdr3_nt: TGTGCCATCTCAGACGGGACAGTGGCGGGGATGCAGTACTTC; cdr3_aa: CAISDGTVAGMQYF
d_call: TRBD1; j_call: TRBJ1-2; clone_size: .; cdr3_length: 15; v_call: TRBV7-2; cdr3_nt: TGTGCCAGCAGCCGGACAGGGATCACTAACTATGGCTACACCTTC; cdr3_aa: CASSRTGITNYGYTF
d_call: TRBD1; j_call: TRBJ2-6; clone_size: few; cdr3_length: 16; v_call: TRBV6-4; cdr3_nt: TGTGCCAGCAGTCCGACAGGGGTCTCTGGGGCCAACGTCCTGACTTTC; cdr3_aa: CASSPTGVSGANVLTF
d_call: .; j_call: TRBJ1-5; clone_size: few; cdr3_length: 15; v_call: TRBV28; cdr3_nt: TGTGCCAGCAGTCCCCGAGGGTATAGCAATCAGCCCCAGCATTTT; cdr3_aa: CASSPRGYSNQPQHF
d_call: .; j_call: TRBJ2-5; clone_size: few; cdr3_length: 13; v_call: TRBV7-9; cdr3_nt: TGTGCCAGCAGCTTAGTAGCGGTGGAGACCCAGTACTTC; cdr3_aa: CASSLVAVETQYF
d_call: .; j_call: TRBJ2-1; clone_size: .; cdr3_length: 15; v_call: TRBV7-2; cdr3_nt: TGTGCCAGCAGCTTGGCCCGTCCGCTCGTCAATGAGCAGTTCTTC; cdr3_aa: CASSLARPLVNEQFF
d_call: .; j_call: TRBJ2-7; clone_size: .; cdr3_length: 16; v_call: TRBV27; cdr3_nt: TGTGCCAGCAGTCCAACATACAGGGAGTGGAACTACGAGCAGTACTTC; cdr3_aa: CASSPTYREWNYEQYF
d_call: .; j_call: TRBJ1-2; clone_size: .; cdr3_length: 16; v_call: TRBV4-3; cdr3_nt: TGCGCCAGCAGCCAAAAAGGACAGACGAGGGGATATGGCTACACCTTC; cdr3_aa: CASSQKGQTRGYGYTF